The clone carrying this TCR beta chain is a singleton in its sample. Its antigen is unidentified. The J segment lost 13 bases and the V segment lost 5 bases, leaving 17 bases of the junction unmatched. This CDR3 contains 17 residues. In germline, CDR1 is MNHEY, CDR2 SVGAGI. According to the study, genomic DNA was the template for TCR beta VDJ and CDR3 profiling. TCRdb reprocessed the reads via MiXCR and lists one record per CDR3 protein. The repertoire has around 170,000 distinct CDR3 sequences, about 64% of them found once; the top ten carry 45% to 55%. The sample comes from a study of CD8+CD57+ T cells in acquired aplastic anemia. Across the study: Average DNA yield from sorted CD4+ and CD8+ cells was roughly 3.1 ug. Where healthy donors were concerned, CD4+ cells averaged about 10 million reads. Findings and limits, study-wide: Under 35 was the count of CD8+ CDR3 sequences that patients shared with controls.

The clonotype originates from a human donor in good health. The genes are TRBV6-5 and TRBJ1-6; 10 bases match TRBD1. The sequencing input was sorted CD4+, CD8+, or CD8+CD57+ T cells (not recorded which) from PBMCs. The CDR3 DNA reads as TGTGCCAGCAGTGAAGTTGGGACAGGGGCTCAAAAGGGGCCCCTCCACTTT. It yields the protein CASSEVGTGAQKGPLHF.